One sample yielded the 13 T cell receptor beta chains listed below, sequenced in a study of human T cells and chemical hapten exposure. Using its own MiXCR run on the RACE reads, TCRdb lists one record per CDR3 protein. This table has a few hundred thousand distinct CDR3 sequences, more than 4.5% appearing once. Time point noted: patch test 1, 2 weeks after DPC sensitization. Indicated treatment: therapeutic diphenylcyclopropenone sensitization with weekly scalp DPC. This material consisted of whole blood, taken in connection with sensitization to the hapten diphenylcyclopropenone (DPC). The receptors derive from a woman between 45 and 65 years old with alopecia areata. Some clones in this sample may be carry-over from other donors' samples.

The chain couples TRBV6-5 to TRBJ2-3; 10 nucleotides agree with TRBD2. With V trimmed by 2 bases and J by 4 bases, 9 bases remained unmatched. Germline V CDR1 and CDR2: MNHEY, SVGAGI. The CDR3 is 17 amino acids. The CDR3: CASSYALTSGVADTQYF. CDR3 DNA sequence: TGTGCCAGCAGTTACGCGCTTACTAGCGGGGTGGCAGATACGCAGTATTTT.

The gene calls are TRBV10-3 and TRBJ2-7; tentatively, D is TRBD1 or TRBD2 (5 bases each). This CDR3 region has 13 residues. Germline CDR1 is ENHRY and CDR2 is SYGVKD. V lost 5 bases to trimming and J lost 6 bases, with 14 bases between them. The CDR3 nucleotides read TGTGCCATCAGTCCGGGGAAGGGGCCCGAGCAGTACTTC. Protein: CAISPGKGPEQYF.

The rearrangement links TRBV28 to TRBJ2-3, with 10 bases fitting TRBD2. Per the germline V gene, CDR1 is MDHEN and CDR2 is SYDVKM. V lost 7 bases, J lost 9 bases, and 10 bases stayed unmatched. The CDR3 sequence is 14 residues long. In DNA form, the CDR3 reads TGTGCCAGCAAGGGGACTAGCGTCTCCACCACGCAGTATTTT. Protein product: CASKGTSVSTTQYF.

V usage is TRBV5-4 and J usage is TRBJ2-3, with D possibly matching TRBD2 (6 bases). This CDR3 has 14 residues. Germline values: CDR1 SGHNT, CDR2 YYREEE (reference sequence). Trimming pared 4 bases from V and 5 bases from J, leaving 14 bases between. The CDR3 loop reads CASSGGPGLDTQYF. The CDR3 DNA follows: TGTGCCAGCAGCGGAGGTCCGGGACTAGATACGCAGTATTTT.

There are many counts of this clonotype. This sequence joins TRBV12-3 or TRBV12-4 and TRBJ2-7; D gene unclear. V dropped 5 bases and J dropped 3 bases, with 8 bases sitting between them. This CDR3 contains 12 residues. In DNA form, the CDR3 reads TGTGCCAGCAGTCTCTCCTACTACGAGCAGTACTTC. Encoded protein: CASSLSYYEQYF.

The CDR3 bases are TGTGCCAGCTCACCGAATCAGGGGGCTAGTAATTCACCCCTCCACTTT. It translates to CASSPNQGASNSPLHF. This sequence joins TRBV18 and TRBJ1-6; 8 nucleotides line up with TRBD1. The CDR3 sequence is 16 residues long. Unmatched junction bases numbered 7, after V lost 3 bases and J lost 6 bases. Germline V gene sequence: CDR1 KGHSH, CDR2 LQKENI.

This rearrangement joins TRBV5-5 to TRBJ2-5; D may be TRBD1 or TRBD2 (5 bases each). The CDR3 loop spans 12 amino acids. V was pared by 4 bases and J by 3 bases, with 7 bases between. Per the germline V gene, CDR1 is SGHKS and CDR2 is YYEKEE (reference sequence). The CDR3, as DNA: TGTGCCAGCAGCGGGGACGAAGAGACCCAGTACTTC. Protein product: CASSGDEETQYF.

This clonotype was detected many times. This chain links TRBV4-1 with TRBJ1-1; tentative D call: TRBD1 (5 bases). This CDR3 contains 12 residues. The germline V gene has CDR1 MGHRA and CDR2 YSYEKL. V dropped 1 base and J dropped 8 bases, with 8 bases sitting between them. CDR3 protein: CASSQGGREAFF. CDR3 nucleotides: TGCGCCAGCAGCCAAGGGGGCAGGGAAGCTTTCTTT.

This sequence joins TRBV9 and TRBJ2-7; 13 bases are a match to TRBD2. The CDR3 spans 15 residues. V was pared by 4 bases and J by 5 bases, with 6 bases of the junction left unmatched. CDR1 and CDR2 from the germline V gene are SGDLS and YYNGEE. For the CDR3, the DNA is TGTGCCAGCAGCTTTGGGACTAGCGGGATTAACGAGCAGTACTTC. Protein sequence: CASSFGTSGINEQYF. Full variable domain (outside the CDR3, taken from reference TRBV9 and TRBJ2-7): DSGVTQTPKHLITATGQRVTLRCSPRSGDLSVYWYQQSLDQGLQFLIQYYNGEERAKGNILERFSAQQFPDLHSELNLSSLELGDSALYFCASSFGTSGINEQYFGPGTRLTVT.

This clonotype was seen ten or more times. For the CDR3, the DNA is TGTGCCAGCAGCTTACCTGGACAGGGCATCACAGATACGCAGTATTTT. Translated: CASSLPGQGITDTQYF. This sequence joins TRBV7-2 and TRBJ2-3, with TRBD1 matching 8 bases. CDR1 SGHTA and CDR2 FQGNSA come from the germline V gene. The CDR3 totals 16 residues. V was pared by 2 bases and J by 2 bases, with 6 bases of the junction left unmatched.

This clonotype was found many times. This sequence joins TRBV3-1 and TRBJ1-3, with unresolved D. From germline, CDR1 is LGHDT and CDR2 YNNKEL (reference sequence). The CDR3 consists of 15 residues. Between the trimmed V and J ends, which lost 3 bases and 0 bases, there was a span of 9 bases. CDR3 region: CASSHGRSSGNTIYF. The CDR3 DNA reads TGTGCCAGCAGCCATGGACGGAGCTCTGGAAACACCATATATTTT.

This clonotype was detected many times. This chain connects TRBV20-1 to TRBJ1-2; D possibly corresponds to TRBD1 (5 bases). The CDR3 sequence is 15 residues long. Per germline, CDR1 DFQATT and CDR2 SNEGSKA (reference sequence). V lost 5 bases, J lost 4 bases, and 20 bases lay in between. The CDR3 region is CSAPKGLTGSYGYTF. CDR3 bases: TGCAGTGCTCCTAAGGGACTTACCGGCAGCTATGGCTACACCTTC.

This clonotype has a count of ten or more. The chain combines TRBV18 with TRBJ1-1; weak D call: TRBD1 (6 bases). The germline CDR1 and CDR2 sequences are KGHSH and LQKENI. There are 15 residues in the CDR3. The V gene lost 3 bases and the J gene lost 1 base, with 12 bases spanning the gap. CDR3 coding DNA: TGTGCCAGCTCACCTTTCCCGGGACAGAACACTGAAGCTTTCTTT. Its translation: CASSPFPGQNTEAFF.